This T cell receptor (beta chain) was identified in a study of T-cell memory formation after mild COVID-19. This clonotype was counted only a few times. A single record per CDR3 protein comes from TCRdb applying MiXCR to the 5' RACE reads. Here the sample spans approximately 200,000 distinct CDR3 sequences, roughly 17% being singletons. The V segment lost 5 bases and the J segment 1 base; nucleotides outside the gene matches: 3. There are 14 residues in the CDR3. The germline V gene has CDR1 SGHTA and CDR2 FQGTGA. Material: PBMCs or a T cell subset sorted from them (not recorded which). The gene calls are TRBV7-3 and TRBJ2-5; 8 bases line up with TRBD2. The receptor comes from an adult woman who had mild COVID-19 (a few samples of this study predate the infection). Cell type and time point are not known. CDR3 protein: CASSRGGIQETQYF. Here the CDR3 DNA reads TGTGCCAGCAGCCGCGGGGGGATCCAAGAGACCCAGTACTTC.